This T cell receptor beta chain emerged from a study of identical twins. Germline V gene sequence: CDR1 LGHDT, CDR2 YNNKEL (reference sequence). The CDR3 extends over 15 amino acids. V shed 4 bases and J shed 0 bases, with 10 bases lying between them. TCRdb reanalysed the 5' RACE reads using MiXCR and keeps one entry per CDR3 protein. The sample lists 1.5 million to 2 million distinct CDR3 sequences, around a third seen once, with roughly 0.3% in the top ten. Study-wide findings and caveats: Models underestimated out-of-frame TCR alpha sharing in monozygotic twins. The presence of invariant MAIT and iNKT cells could partly confound analyses of zero-insertion sequences. Beta out-of-frame twin sharing showed a weaker excess. In cord blood, abundant beta clonotypes had fewer insertions; memory showed no trend.

This clonotype appeared many times. The antigen is not known. The sequencing sample was made of cord blood. The chain couples TRBV3-1 to TRBJ2-1; perhaps TRBD2 as D (6 bases). This sequence was found in a newborn girl in good health. CDR3 sequence (DNA): TGTGCCAGCAGCCGGGACTCCAGCTCCTACAATGAGCAGTTCTTC. Its protein product is CASSRDSSSYNEQFF.